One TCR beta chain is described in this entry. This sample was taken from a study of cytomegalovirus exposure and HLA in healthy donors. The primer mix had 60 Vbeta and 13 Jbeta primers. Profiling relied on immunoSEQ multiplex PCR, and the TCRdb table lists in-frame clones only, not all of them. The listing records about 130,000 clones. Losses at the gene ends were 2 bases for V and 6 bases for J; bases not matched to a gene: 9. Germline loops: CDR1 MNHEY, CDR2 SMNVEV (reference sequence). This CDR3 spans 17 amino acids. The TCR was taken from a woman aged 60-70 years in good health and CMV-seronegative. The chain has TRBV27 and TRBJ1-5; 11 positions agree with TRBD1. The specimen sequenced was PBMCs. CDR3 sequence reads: CASSLTWTGGVGQPQHF. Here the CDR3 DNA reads TGTGCCAGCAGTTTAACTTGGACAGGGGGCGTGGGTCAGCCCCAGCATTTT.